One sample yielded the 3 T cell receptor beta chains listed below, sequenced in a study of T-cell memory formation after mild COVID-19. TCRdb re-analysed the 5' RACE reads in MiXCR, keeping a single row per CDR3 protein. The sample records roughly 250,000 distinct CDR3 sequences, over 15% being singletons. Sequencing input: PBMCs or a T cell subset sorted from them (not recorded which). These receptors were collected from a man between 18 and 35 years old who had mild COVID-19 (a few samples of this study predate the infection). Cell type and time point are not known.

This clonotype was counted between two and nine times. The chain uses TRBV11-2 and TRBJ2-2; unclear D gene. Trimming removed 6 bases from V and 1 base from J, with 6 bases in between. This CDR3 spans 13 amino acids. Germline V gene data show CDR1 as SGHAT and CDR2 as FQNNGV. The CDR3 here is CASSNGNTGELFF. The CDR3 DNA follows: TGTGCCAGCAGTAATGGGAACACCGGGGAGCTGTTTTTT.

This chain joins TRBV6-5 and TRBJ2-3, with D perhaps TRBD2 (5 bases). The CDR3 length is 15 residues. With 4 bases removed from V and 2 bases from J, the gap between germline ends came to 13 bases. From germline, CDR1 is MNHEY and CDR2 SVGAGI. The CDR3 sequence is CASSFGRTFTDTQYF. The CDR3 region has the DNA TGTGCCAGCAGTTTCGGACGGACTTTCACAGATACGCAGTATTTT.

This clonotype was observed many times. The chain is built from TRBV5-1 and TRBJ2-1; TRBD2 matches 13 bases. Trimming removed 3 bases from V and 10 bases from J; junction bases left unmatched: 4. Germline values: CDR1 SGHRS, CDR2 YFSETQ. This CDR3 region has 14 residues. The CDR3 sequence is CASSSTSGGAEQFF. The DNA of the CDR3 is TGCGCCAGCAGCTCTACTAGCGGGGGGGCAGAGCAGTTCTTC.